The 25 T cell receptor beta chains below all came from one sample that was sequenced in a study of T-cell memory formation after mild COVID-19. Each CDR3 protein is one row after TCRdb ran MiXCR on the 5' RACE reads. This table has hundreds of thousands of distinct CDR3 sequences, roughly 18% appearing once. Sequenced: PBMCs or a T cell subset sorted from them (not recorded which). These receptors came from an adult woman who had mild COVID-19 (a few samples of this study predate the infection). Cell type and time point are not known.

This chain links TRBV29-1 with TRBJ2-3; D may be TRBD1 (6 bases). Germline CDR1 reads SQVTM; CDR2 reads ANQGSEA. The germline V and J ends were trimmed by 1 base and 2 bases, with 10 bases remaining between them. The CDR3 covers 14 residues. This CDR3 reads CSVEGGHLTDTQYF. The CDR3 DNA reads TGCAGCGTTGAAGGGGGGCACCTCACAGATACGCAGTATTTT.

In nucleotides, the CDR3 is TGTGCCAGCAGCCAAGCGGGGGGGCCTCGGGAGACCCAGTACTTC. It specifies CASSQAGGPRETQYF. The J gene is TRBJ2-5, the V gene TRBV3-1, with 8 positions matching TRBD2. There are 15 residues in the CDR3. V shed 1 base and J 5 bases; nucleotides not matched to a gene: 6. Germline CDR1 and CDR2: LGHDT and YNNKEL (reference sequence).

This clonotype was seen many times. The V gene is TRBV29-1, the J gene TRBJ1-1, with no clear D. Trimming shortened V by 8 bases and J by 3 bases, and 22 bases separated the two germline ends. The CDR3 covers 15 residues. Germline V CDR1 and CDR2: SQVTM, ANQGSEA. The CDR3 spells CSTIDHGLRDTEAFF. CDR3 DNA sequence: TGCAGCACAATAGATCACGGGTTGAGGGACACTGAAGCTTTCTTT.

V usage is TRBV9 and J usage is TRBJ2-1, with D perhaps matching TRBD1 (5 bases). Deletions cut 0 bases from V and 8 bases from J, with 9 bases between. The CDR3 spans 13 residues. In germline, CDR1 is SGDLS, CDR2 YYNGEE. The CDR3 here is CASSVAGLDEQFF. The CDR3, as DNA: TGTGCCAGCAGCGTAGCAGGGTTAGATGAGCAGTTCTTC. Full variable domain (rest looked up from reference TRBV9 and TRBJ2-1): DSGVTQTPKHLITATGQRVTLRCSPRSGDLSVYWYQQSLDQGLQFLIQYYNGEERAKGNILERFSAQQFPDLHSELNLSSLELGDSALYFCASSVAGLDEQFFGPGTRLTVL.

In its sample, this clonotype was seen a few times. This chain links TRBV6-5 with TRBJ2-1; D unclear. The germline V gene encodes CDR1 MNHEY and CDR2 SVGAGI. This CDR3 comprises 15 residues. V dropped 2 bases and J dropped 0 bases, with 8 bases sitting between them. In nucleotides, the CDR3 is TGTGCCAGCAGTTACAACCCGAGCTCCTACAATGAGCAGTTCTTC. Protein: CASSYNPSSYNEQFF.

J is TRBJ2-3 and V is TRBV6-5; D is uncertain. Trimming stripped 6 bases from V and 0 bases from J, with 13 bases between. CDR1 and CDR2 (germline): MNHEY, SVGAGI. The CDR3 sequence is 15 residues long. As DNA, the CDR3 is TGTGCCAGCAGCCCTATCCTGTCTAGCACAGATACGCAGTATTTT. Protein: CASSPILSSTDTQYF.

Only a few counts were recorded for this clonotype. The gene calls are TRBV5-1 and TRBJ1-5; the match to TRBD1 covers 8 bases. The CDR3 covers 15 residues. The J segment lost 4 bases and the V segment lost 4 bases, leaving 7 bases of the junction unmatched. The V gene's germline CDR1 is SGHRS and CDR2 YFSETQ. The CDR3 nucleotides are TGCGCCAGCAGCCTGGGACAGGCGGGAAATCAGCCCCAGCATTTT. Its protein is CASSLGQAGNQPQHF.

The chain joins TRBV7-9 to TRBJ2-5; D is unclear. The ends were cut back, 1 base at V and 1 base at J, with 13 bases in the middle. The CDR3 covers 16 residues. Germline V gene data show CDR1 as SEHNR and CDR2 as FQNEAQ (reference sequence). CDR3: CASSLVSWGSQETQYF. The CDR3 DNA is TGTGCCAGCAGCTTAGTCAGTTGGGGAAGCCAAGAGACCCAGTACTTC.

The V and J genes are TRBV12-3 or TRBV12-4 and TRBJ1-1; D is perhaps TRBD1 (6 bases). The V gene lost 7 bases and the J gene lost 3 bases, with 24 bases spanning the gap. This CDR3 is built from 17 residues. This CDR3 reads CASKPGHGTFGDTEAFF. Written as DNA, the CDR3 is TGTGCCAGCAAGCCGGGACACGGAACCTTTGGGGACACTGAAGCTTTCTTT.

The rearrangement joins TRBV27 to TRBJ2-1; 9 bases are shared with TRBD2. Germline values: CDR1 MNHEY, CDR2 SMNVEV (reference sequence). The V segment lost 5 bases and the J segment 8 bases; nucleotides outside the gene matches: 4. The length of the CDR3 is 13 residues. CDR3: CASSPGTSYEQFF. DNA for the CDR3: TGTGCCAGCAGTCCGGGGACTAGCTATGAGCAGTTCTTC.

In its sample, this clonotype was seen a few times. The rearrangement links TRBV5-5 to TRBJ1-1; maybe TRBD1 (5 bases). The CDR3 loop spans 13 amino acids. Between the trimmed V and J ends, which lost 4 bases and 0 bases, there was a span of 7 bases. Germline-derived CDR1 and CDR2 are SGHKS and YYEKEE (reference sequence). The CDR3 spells CASSRQLNTEAFF. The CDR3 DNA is TGTGCCAGCAGCAGACAGTTGAACACTGAAGCTTTCTTT.

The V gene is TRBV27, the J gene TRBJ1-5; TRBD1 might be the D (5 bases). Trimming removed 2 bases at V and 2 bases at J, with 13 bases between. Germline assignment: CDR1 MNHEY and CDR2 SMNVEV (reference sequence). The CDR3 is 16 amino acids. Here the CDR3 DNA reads TGTGCCAGCAGTTTAATAGGTCAGGGTGGCAATCAGCCCCAGCATTTT. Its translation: CASSLIGQGGNQPQHF.

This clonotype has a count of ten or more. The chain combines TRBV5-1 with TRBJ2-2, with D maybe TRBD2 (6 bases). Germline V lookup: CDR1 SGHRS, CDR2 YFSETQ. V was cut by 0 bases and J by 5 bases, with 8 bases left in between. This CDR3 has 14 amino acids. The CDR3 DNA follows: TGCGCCAGCAGCTTGGTTAGCGGAACCGGGGAGCTGTTTTTT. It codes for CASSLVSGTGELFF.

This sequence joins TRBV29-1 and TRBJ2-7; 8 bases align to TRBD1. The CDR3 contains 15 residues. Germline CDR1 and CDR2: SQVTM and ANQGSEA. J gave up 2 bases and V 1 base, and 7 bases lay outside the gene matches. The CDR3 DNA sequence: TGCAGCGTTGAAGTCCCGGGACAGGACCCCTACGAGCAGTACTTC. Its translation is CSVEVPGQDPYEQYF.

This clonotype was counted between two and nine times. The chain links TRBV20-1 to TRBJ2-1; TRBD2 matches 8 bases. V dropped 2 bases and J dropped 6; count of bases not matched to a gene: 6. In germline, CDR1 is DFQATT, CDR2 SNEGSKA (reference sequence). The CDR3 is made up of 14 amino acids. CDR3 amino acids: CSARTYGTSNEQFF. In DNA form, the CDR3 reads TGCAGTGCTAGAACCTACGGGACTAGCAATGAGCAGTTCTTC.

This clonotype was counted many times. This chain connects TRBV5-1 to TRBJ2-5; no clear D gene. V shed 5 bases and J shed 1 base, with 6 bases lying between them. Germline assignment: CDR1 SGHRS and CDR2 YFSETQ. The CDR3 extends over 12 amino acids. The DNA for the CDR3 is TGCGCCAGCAGACAGACCCAAGAGACCCAGTACTTC. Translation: CASRQTQETQYF.

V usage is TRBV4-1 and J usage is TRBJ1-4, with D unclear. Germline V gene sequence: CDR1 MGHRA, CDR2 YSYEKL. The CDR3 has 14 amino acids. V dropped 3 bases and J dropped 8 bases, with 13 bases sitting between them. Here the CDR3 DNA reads TGCGCCAGCAGCCAGGTGGCGGGAGGGGAAAAACTGTTTTTT. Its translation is CASSQVAGGEKLFF.

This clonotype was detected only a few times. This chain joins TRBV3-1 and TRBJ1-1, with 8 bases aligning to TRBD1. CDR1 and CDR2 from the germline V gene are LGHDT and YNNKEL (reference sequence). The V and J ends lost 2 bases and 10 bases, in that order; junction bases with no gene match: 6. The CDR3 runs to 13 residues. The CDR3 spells CASSQMTGDRAFF. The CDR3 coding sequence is TGTGCCAGCAGCCAAATGACAGGGGATAGAGCTTTCTTT.

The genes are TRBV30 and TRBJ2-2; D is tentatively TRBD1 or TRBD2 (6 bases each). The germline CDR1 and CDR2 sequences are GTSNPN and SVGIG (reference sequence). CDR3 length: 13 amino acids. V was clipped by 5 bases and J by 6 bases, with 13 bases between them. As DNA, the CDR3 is TGTGCCTGGGGGAAGGGGGGCCCCGGGGAGCTGTTTTTT. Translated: CAWGKGGPGELFF.

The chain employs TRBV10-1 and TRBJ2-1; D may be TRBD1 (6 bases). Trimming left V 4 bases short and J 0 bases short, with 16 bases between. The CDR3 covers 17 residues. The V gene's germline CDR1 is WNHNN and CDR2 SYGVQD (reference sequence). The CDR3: CASSGDRPTLSYNEQFF. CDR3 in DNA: TGCGCCAGCAGTGGAGACAGGCCTACCCTCTCCTACAATGAGCAGTTCTTC.

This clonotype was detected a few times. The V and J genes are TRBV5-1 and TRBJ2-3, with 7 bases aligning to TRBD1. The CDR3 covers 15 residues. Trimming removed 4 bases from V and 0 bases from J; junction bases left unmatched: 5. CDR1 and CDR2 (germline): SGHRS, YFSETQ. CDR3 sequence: CASSQGTASTDTQYF. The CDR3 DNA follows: TGCGCCAGCAGCCAGGGGACAGCCAGCACAGATACGCAGTATTTT.

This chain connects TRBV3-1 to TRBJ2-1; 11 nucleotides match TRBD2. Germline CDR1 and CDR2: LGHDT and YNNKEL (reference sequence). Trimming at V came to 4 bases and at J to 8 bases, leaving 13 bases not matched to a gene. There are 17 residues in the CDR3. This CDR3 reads CASSPTPTSGGMDEQFF. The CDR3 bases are TGTGCCAGCAGCCCGACGCCCACTAGCGGGGGTATGGATGAGCAGTTCTTC.

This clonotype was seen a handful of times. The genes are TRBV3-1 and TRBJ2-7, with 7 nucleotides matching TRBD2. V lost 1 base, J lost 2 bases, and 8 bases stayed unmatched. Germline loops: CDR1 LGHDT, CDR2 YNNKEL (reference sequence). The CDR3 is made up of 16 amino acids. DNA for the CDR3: TGTGCCAGCAGCCAAGGGGGGGGTTACAGCCCCTACGAGCAGTACTTC. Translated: CASSQGGGYSPYEQYF.

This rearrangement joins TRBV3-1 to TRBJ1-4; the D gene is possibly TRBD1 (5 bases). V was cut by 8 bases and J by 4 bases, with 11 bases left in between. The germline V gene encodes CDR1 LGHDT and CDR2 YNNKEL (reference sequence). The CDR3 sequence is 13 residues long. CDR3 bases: TGTGCCAGCGGGACTAGTAGTAATGAAAAACTGTTTTTT. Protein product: CASGTSSNEKLFF.

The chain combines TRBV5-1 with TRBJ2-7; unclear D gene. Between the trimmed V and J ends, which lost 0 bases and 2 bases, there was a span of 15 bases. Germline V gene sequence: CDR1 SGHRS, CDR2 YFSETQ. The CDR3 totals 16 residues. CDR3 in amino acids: CASSLELTGLTYEQYF. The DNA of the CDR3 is TGCGCCAGCAGCTTGGAACTGACCGGGTTGACCTACGAGCAGTACTTC.